This is a list of T cell receptor beta chains from one sample in a study of T cells in Graves' hyperthyroidism and ophthalmopathy. Using its own MiXCR run on the multiplex PCR reads, TCRdb lists one record per CDR3 protein. Among roughly 650,000 distinct CDR3 sequences listed, about a sixth were seen once. The sample consisted of blood. The receptors were gathered from a woman aged 35 to 49 with Graves' ophthalmopathy. Both conserved end residues are part of each CDR3. The order of the fields is D gene, clone size, J gene, V gene, CDR3 length, CDR3 DNA, CDR3 protein. The D gene is left open where the match is weak. Rows give clone size only sometimes, using once, few, many, or a class for an expanded clone.

>TRBD2|once|TRBJ2-2|TRBV12-3/TRBV12-4|14
TGTGCCAGCACCTCGATGGGGGGGACGGCGGGACTGTTTTTT
CASTSMGGTAGLFF
>TRBD2|few|TRBJ2-5|TRBV28|12
TGTGCCAGCGGCGGGGGTGTGGAGACCCAGTACTTC
CASGGGVETQYF
>TRBD2|few|TRBJ2-5|TRBV20-1|16
TGCAGTGCTAGCGCCTCTAGCGGGAGGTTCCAAGAGACCCAGTACTTC
CSASASSGRFQETQYF
>TRBD2|many|TRBJ2-1|TRBV3-1|19
TGTGCCAGCAGCCAAGAGGCTAGCGGGCATCCCTTTTATTTCAATGAGCAGTTCTTC
CASSQEASGHPFYFNEQFF
>NA|once|TRBJ1-3|TRBV7-3|16
TGTGCCAGCAGCACACAGCCAGTTAACTCTGGAAACACCATATATTTT
CASSTQPVNSGNTIYF
>TRBD1|many|TRBJ1-1|TRBV6-1|17
TGTGCCAGCAGTGCCCAACCGACAGGGACCTTGAACACTGAAGCTTTCTTT
CASSAQPTGTLNTEAFF
>TRBD2|NA|TRBJ2-1|TRBV6-5|17
TGTGCCAGCAGTTACTCTGCGGGAGCGGGGGGGGGCAATGAGCAGTTCTTC
CASSYSAGAGGGNEQFF
>NA|many|TRBJ2-7|TRBV28|14
TGTGCCAGCAGTTTCCCCGGGACAAGCTACGAGCAGTACTTC
CASSFPGTSYEQYF
>TRBD1|many|TRBJ2-7|TRBV2|14
TGTGCCAGCAGGCCGGGACAGAGTATCTACGAGCAGTACTTC
CASRPGQSIYEQYF
>NA|many|TRBJ2-1|TRBV20-1|12
TGCAGTGCTATTTACCTGCACAATGAGCAGTTCTTC
CSAIYLHNEQFF
>NA|NA|TRBJ1-2|TRBV7-2|17
TGTGCCAGCAGCCCTACCCCAAGCCCGGGGACGATTGAGGGCTACACCTTC
CASSPTPSPGTIEGYTF
>NA|NA|TRBJ2-5|TRBV7-9|13
TGTGCCAGTTTAAGGGACGAGAGAGAGACCCAGTACTTC
CASLRDERETQYF
>TRBD2|many|TRBJ2-1|TRBV20-1|13
TGCAGTGCTAATGGCGGGAGTGCGAATGAGCAGTTCTTC
CSANGGSANEQFF
>NA|many|TRBJ1-4|TRBV20-1|15
TGCAGTGCTAGGAGGGTCTTTGTGGGAGTAGAAAAACTGTTTTTT
CSARRVFVGVEKLFF
>NA|many|TRBJ2-1|TRBV6-4|15
TGTGCCAGCAGTGAAGGCCGAGAACCCCACAATGAGCAGTTCTTC
CASSEGREPHNEQFF
>NA|few|TRBJ2-1|TRBV2|12
TGTGCCAGCAGTGGACAGCTCAATGAGCAGTTCTTC
CASSGQLNEQFF
>TRBD1|many|TRBJ2-7|TRBV20-1|16
TGCAGTGCTAGGGCCCTGACAGGGGGACTGGGCTACGAGCAGTACTTC
CSARALTGGLGYEQYF
>NA|many|TRBJ2-7|TRBV28|12
TGTGCCAGCAAGTCCACCTCCTACGAGCAGTACTTC
CASKSTSYEQYF
>NA|few|TRBJ2-7|TRBV12-3/TRBV12-4|15
TGTGCCAGCACGATGGGAGGACTAAGAACCTACGAGCAGTACTTC
CASTMGGLRTYEQYF
>NA|few|TRBJ2-5|TRBV7-6|14
TGTGCCAGCAGCTTGACTAGTAGCGGAGAGACCCAGTACTTC
CASSLTSSGETQYF
>NA|few|TRBJ1-5|TRBV25-1|14
TGTGCCAGCAGTATAGGGGCGGTTCATCAGCCCCAGCATTTT
CASSIGAVHQPQHF
>TRBD2|NA|TRBJ2-5|TRBV24-1|13
TGTGCCACCAGTCTTGCGGGAGAGGGGACCCAGTACTTC
CATSLAGEGTQYF
>TRBD1|NA|TRBJ1-6|TRBV2|14
TGTGCCAGCAGTGCGAACAGGGGGCAATCACCCCTCCACTTT
CASSANRGQSPLHF
>TRBD2|few|TRBJ2-7|TRBV4-1|17
TGCGCCAGCAGCCAGCTAGCCAGAGCGGGAAATTTCGACGAGCAGTACTTC
CASSQLARAGNFDEQYF
>NA|NA|TRBJ2-7|TRBV7-2|15
TGTGCCAGCAGCTTAGGCGGGACCGTCTCCTACGAGCAGTACTTC
CASSLGGTVSYEQYF
>TRBD1|few|TRBJ1-1|TRBV5-4|15
TGTGCCAGCAGCCAACCGGGACAGGGTTCTTCTGAAGCTTTCTTT
CASSQPGQGSSEAFF
>NA|many|TRBJ1-2|TRBV2|15
TGTGCCAGCAGTCCCGGACATACGGGAAACTATGGCTACACCTTC
CASSPGHTGNYGYTF
>NA|NA|TRBJ2-2|TRBV6-1|15
TGTGCCAGCGGGGGGACAGTCGTCGGCCCCGGGGAGCCGTTTTTT
CASGGTVVGPGEPFF
>TRBD2|many|TRBJ2-1|TRBV11-1|15
TGTGCCAGCAGCAAAGGACTAGCGGACTACAATGAGCAGTTCTTC
CASSKGLADYNEQFF
>NA|many|TRBJ1-1|TRBV6-2/TRBV6-3|12
TGTGCCAGCACGACAGTGAACACTGAAGCTTTCTTT
CASTTVNTEAFF
>TRBD1|NA|TRBJ2-5|TRBV6-1|18
TGTGCCAGCAGTGAATACCGACCCATCGGACAGGGGGCAGAGACCCAGTACTTC
CASSEYRPIGQGAETQYF
>NA|many|TRBJ1-2|TRBV12-3/TRBV12-4|15
TGTGCCAGCAACCGCCGGGACCGACGCCGAGATGGCTACACCTTC
CASNRRDRRRDGYTF
>TRBD2|many|TRBJ2-3|TRBV30|16
TGTGCCTGGAGTGTCCGGGAGGGGGGGCGATTAGATACGCAGTATTTT
CAWSVREGGRLDTQYF
>TRBD2|many|TRBJ2-1|TRBV20-1|15
TGCAGTGCTAGACTAGCGGGAGGGCCCTCATATGAGCAGTTCTTC
CSARLAGGPSYEQFF
>TRBD1|many|TRBJ2-5|TRBV11-2|14
TGTGCCAGCAGCCAGACAGGGGGTAGGGAGACCCAGTACTTC
CASSQTGGRETQYF
>TRBD2|NA|TRBJ2-3|TRBV20-1|16
TGCAGTGCTTGGTGGATGGGGCGGGAGGGGGCAGATACGCAGTATTTT
CSAWWMGREGADTQYF
>NA|many|TRBJ1-1|TRBV20-1|12
TGCAGTGCTAGATCGGGGAACACTGAAGCTTTCTTT
CSARSGNTEAFF
>NA|NA|TRBJ1-5|TRBV6-2/TRBV6-3|12
TGTGCCAGCAGTTACTACAAGCAGCCCCAGCATTTT
CASSYYKQPQHF
>NA|few|TRBJ1-1|TRBV3-1|15
TGTGCCAGCAGCCAGCGCGGCCGCTGGGGCACTGAAGCTTTCTTT
CASSQRGRWGTEAFF
>TRBD1|NA|TRBJ1-6|TRBV6-5|14
TGTGCCAGCAGTTACGGGACAGTAACTTCACCCCTCCACTTT
CASSYGTVTSPLHF
>TRBD1|many|TRBJ1-1|TRBV18|12
TGCGCCAGCAGCTTGGGACAGGGAGAAGCTTTCTTT
CASSLGQGEAFF
>NA|many|TRBJ2-1|TRBV7-3|17
TGTGCCAGCAGCTTAGGCTCGGCGGGGGCGACGGGGAATGAGCAGTTCTTC
CASSLGSAGATGNEQFF
>NA|NA|TRBJ1-5|TRBV6-1|14
TGTGCCAGCAGTCGGGACTTTAGCAATCAGCCCCAGCATTTT
CASSRDFSNQPQHF
>NA|NA|TRBJ2-3|TRBV20-1|15
TGCAGTGCTAGAGATTCTGGGACGGCGGGTGGTACGCAGTATTTT
CSARDSGTAGGTQYF
>TRBD1|many|TRBJ1-4|TRBV3-1|17
TGTGCCAGCAGCCAAAAACCCGGGACAGCGTTGAATGAAAAACTGTTTTTT
CASSQKPGTALNEKLFF
>TRBD1|many|TRBJ2-5|TRBV2|13
TGTGCCAGCGCAGGGGGCAACCAAGAGACCCAGTACTTC
CASAGGNQETQYF
>TRBD1|few|TRBJ1-3|TRBV18|15
TGTGCCAGCTCACCGAACAGGGGCTCTGGAAACACCATATATTTT
CASSPNRGSGNTIYF
>NA|many|TRBJ1-3|TRBV12-3/TRBV12-4|15
TGTGCCAGCAGTTTAGCGGGCACGTCTGGAAACACCATATATTTT
CASSLAGTSGNTIYF
>TRBD2|NA|TRBJ2-1|TRBV9|15
TGTGCCAGCAGTGTTACTAGCGGGGTCTACAATGAGCAGTTCTTC
CASSVTSGVYNEQFF